The 32 T cell receptor beta chains listed next were all sequenced from one sample in a study of yellow fever vaccine responses in identical twins. One entry per CDR3 protein, called by TCRdb with MiXCR from the RT-PCR reads. The table has under 4,000 distinct CDR3 sequences, 90% seen once. The material sequenced was T cells from blood (PBMCs), unsorted or a sorted subset (not recorded which), taken before or after yellow fever vaccination (not recorded which). All receptors come from a woman aged 18-29 years who received the yellow fever vaccine.

V gene TRBV14 combines with J gene TRBJ2-1; possibly TRBD1 for D (6 bases). This CDR3 comprises 14 residues. CDR1 SGHDN and CDR2 FVKESK come from the germline V gene. V was clipped by 9 bases and J by 1 base, with 13 bases between them. CDR3 sequence reads: CASQQGPSYNEQFF. The CDR3 bases are TGTGCCAGTCAACAGGGTCCTTCCTACAATGAGCAGTTCTTC. The full variable domain, its missing parts supplied by reference TRBV14 and TRBJ2-1, is EAGVTQFPSHSVIEKGQTVTLRCDPISGHDNLYWYRRVMGKEIKFLLHFVKESKQDESGMPNNRFLAERTGGTYSTLKVQPAELEDSGVYFCASQQGPSYNEQFFGPGTRLTVL.

This clonotype occurred once. The chain is built from TRBV18 and TRBJ2-7, with D perhaps TRBD2 (6 bases). Per germline, CDR1 KGHSH and CDR2 LQKENI. The germline V and J ends were trimmed by 3 bases and 3 bases, with 12 bases remaining between them. The CDR3 has 14 amino acids. The CDR3 loop reads CASSPASESYEQYF. CDR3 sequence (DNA): TGTGCCAGCTCACCGGCTAGCGAAAGCTACGAGCAGTACTTC.

The sample holds one count of this clonotype. The rearrangement links TRBV4-1 to TRBJ2-7; 9 nucleotides agree with TRBD1. Germline V gene sequence: CDR1 MGHRA, CDR2 YSYEKL. The CDR3 consists of 16 residues. Trimming cost V 5 bases and J 0 bases; bases outside gene matches: 8. The CDR3 coding sequence is TGCGCCAGCAGCATATTGCCGGGACAGGGCTCCTACGAGCAGTACTTC. Amino acid sequence: CASSILPGQGSYEQYF.

The rearrangement uses TRBV2 and TRBJ1-5; D possibly corresponds to TRBD1 (5 bases). Per germline, CDR1 SNHLY and CDR2 FYNNEI. V was trimmed by 0 bases and J by 0 bases, leaving 6 bases between them. There are 15 residues in the CDR3. The CDR3: CASSEARVSNQPQHF. The CDR3 region has the DNA TGTGCCAGCAGTGAAGCCAGGGTTAGCAATCAGCCCCAGCATTTT. Together with reference TRBV2 and TRBJ1-5, the CDR3 gives the full variable domain: EPEVTQTPSHQVTQMGQEVILRCVPISNHLYFYWYRQILGQKVEFLVSFYNNEISEKSEIFDDQFSVERPDGSNFTLKIRSTKLEDSAMYFCASSEARVSNQPQHFGDGTRLSIL.

V usage is TRBV29-1 and J usage is TRBJ2-1; unclear D gene. V lost 1 base, J lost 0 bases, and 22 bases lay in between. Germline V gene sequence: CDR1 SQVTM, CDR2 ANQGSEA. There are 19 residues in the CDR3. The CDR3 sequence: CSVEGAAIGFGRSYNEQFF. The CDR3 region has the DNA TGCAGCGTTGAAGGTGCAGCCATCGGATTCGGACGCTCCTACAATGAGCAGTTCTTC.

V and J are TRBV12-3 or TRBV12-4 and TRBJ2-5; tentative D call: TRBD2 (5 bases). Trimming stripped 5 bases from V and 5 bases from J, with 15 bases between. This CDR3 comprises 14 residues. The CDR3 bases are TGTGCCAGCAGTCGCCTAACTAGGGCGGAGACCCAGTACTTC. Protein: CASSRLTRAETQYF.

This sequence joins TRBV20-1 and TRBJ2-7; D is uncertain. V was shortened by 3 bases and J by 3 bases, with 6 bases between the two germline ends. Germline V gene data show CDR1 as DFQATT and CDR2 as SNEGSKA (reference sequence). This CDR3 has 11 amino acids. The CDR3 loop reads CSASTLYEQYF. CDR3 nucleotides: TGCAGTGCTAGCACTCTCTACGAGCAGTACTTC.

This clonotype has a handful of counts. The V gene is TRBV29-1, the J gene TRBJ2-3; the D is unclear. CDR1 and CDR2 (germline): SQVTM, ANQGSEA. CDR3 length equals 14 residues. With 7 bases removed from V and 2 bases from J, the gap between germline ends came to 16 bases. The DNA of the CDR3 is TGCAGCGGAAGTTCCCCAGCTACCACAGATACGCAGTATTTT. Translation: CSGSSPATTDTQYF.

The genes are TRBV12-3 or TRBV12-4 and TRBJ2-5, with a tentative D call TRBD1 (6 bases). The CDR3 is 12 residues long. V gave up 7 bases and J gave up 3 bases, with 9 bases separating them. DNA for the CDR3: TGTGCCAGCAACGCAGGGGAAGAGACCCAGTACTTC. Its translation: CASNAGEETQYF.

The chain uses TRBV4-2 and TRBJ1-6, with D possibly being TRBD1 (5 bases). The CDR3 spans 16 residues. Germline values: CDR1 LGHNA, CDR2 YNFKEQ. Trimming stripped 0 bases from V and 7 bases from J, with 13 bases between. DNA for the CDR3: TGTGCCAGCAGCCAAGATTCCGACAGTTGGAATTCACCCCTCCACTTT. It specifies CASSQDSDSWNSPLHF.

The chain's CDR3 is CAISEKGLNEQYF. The CDR3 DNA sequence: TGTGCCATCAGTGAGAAAGGGCTAAACGAGCAGTACTTC. The V call is TRBV10-3, the J call TRBJ2-7; D is unclear. The germline V gene has CDR1 ENHRY and CDR2 SYGVKD. Trimming cost V 2 bases and J 5 bases, with 10 bases left between them. The CDR3 length is 13 residues.

The chain is built from TRBV18 and TRBJ2-1; no definite D call. CDR1 is KGHSH and CDR2 is LQKENI in the germline V gene. The V gene lost 4 bases and the J gene lost 0 bases, with 7 bases spanning the gap. The CDR3 has 14 residues. The CDR3 protein is CASSRGNSYNEQFF. The CDR3 bases are TGTGCCAGCTCACGGGGTAACTCCTACAATGAGCAGTTCTTC.

The gene calls are TRBV11-1 and TRBJ1-5; no definite D call. In germline, CDR1 is SGHAT, CDR2 FQDESV (reference sequence). V was cut by 4 bases and J by 2 bases, with 3 bases left in between. The CDR3 has 12 residues. CDR3 bases: TGTGCCAGCAGCTCCGGCAATCAGCCCCAGCATTTT. Residues: CASSSGNQPQHF.

The V call is TRBV5-4, the J call TRBJ2-5, with 8 bases lining up with TRBD2. Germline V gene sequence: CDR1 SGHNT, CDR2 YYREEE (reference sequence). V trimming: 0 bases; J trimming: 1 base; junction bases outside the gene matches: 5. The CDR3 has 16 amino acids. The CDR3 region is CASSLGLAGTQETQYF. The CDR3 nucleotides read TGTGCCAGCAGCTTGGGGCTAGCGGGTACCCAAGAGACCCAGTACTTC.

This chain links TRBV20-1 with TRBJ1-1, with TRBD1 as a possible D gene (6 bases). Germline CDR1 reads DFQATT; CDR2 reads SNEGSKA (reference sequence). The CDR3 is made up of 11 amino acids. The V end lost 5 bases, the J end lost 5 bases, and 9 bases lay between the germline ends. The CDR3 DNA is TGCAGTGCTCCTACAGGGACTGAAGCTTTCTTT. Amino acids: CSAPTGTEAFF.

The CDR3 coding sequence is TGCGCCAGCAGCCATACGGGGGCGAACTATGGCTACACCTTC. This codes for CASSHTGANYGYTF. The rearrangement joins TRBV4-1 to TRBJ1-2, with a possible D match to TRBD1 (6 bases). This CDR3 has 14 amino acids. CDR1 MGHRA and CDR2 YSYEKL come from the germline V gene. Deletions cut 3 bases from V and 2 bases from J, with 10 bases between.

This sequence joins TRBV7-2 and TRBJ2-1; 7 bases are shared with TRBD2. CDR1 is SGHTA, CDR2 FQGNSA, per germline. This CDR3 has 15 amino acids. V gave up 6 bases and J gave up 0 bases; unmatched junction bases: 5. Here the CDR3 DNA reads TGTGCCAGCAGGCTAGCGGCGAGCTCCTACAATGAGCAGTTCTTC. Translation: CASRLAASSYNEQFF.

The chain employs TRBV28 and TRBJ2-1; D is unclear. The CDR3 covers 11 residues. CDR1 is MDHEN and CDR2 is SYDVKM in the germline V gene. With 3 bases removed from V and 10 bases from J, the gap between germline ends came to 7 bases. The CDR3 DNA reads as TGTGCCAGCAGTTTGGAGTTGGAGCAGTTCTTC. This encodes CASSLELEQFF.

The V call is TRBV28, the J call TRBJ1-6; D is possibly TRBD1 (5 bases). From germline, CDR1 is MDHEN and CDR2 SYDVKM. Trimming pared 3 bases from V and 13 bases from J, leaving 13 bases between. The CDR3 has 13 amino acids. CDR3 region: CASSFGDSPPLHF. The CDR3 coding sequence is TGTGCCAGCAGTTTCGGCGACAGTCCCCCCCTCCACTTT.

The rearrangement links TRBV10-3 to TRBJ1-1; 7 bases are shared with TRBD1. CDR1 ENHRY and CDR2 SYGVKD come from the germline V gene. Losses at the gene ends were 2 bases for V and 0 bases for J; bases not matched to a gene: 9. The CDR3 loop spans 17 amino acids. The CDR3 DNA reads TGTGCCATCAGTGAGAGGGGGCTAAACCGATTGAACACTGAAGCTTTCTTT. Amino acids: CAISERGLNRLNTEAFF.

The chain is built from TRBV2 and TRBJ2-1, with D uncertain. The CDR3 is 15 amino acids. CDR1 and CDR2 (germline): SNHLY, FYNNEI. The V end lost 3 bases, the J end lost 4 bases, and 13 bases lay between the germline ends. The CDR3 coding sequence is TGTGCCAGCAGTGACTTACAGAATGGGTACAATGAGCAGTTCTTC. As protein: CASSDLQNGYNEQFF.

The count of this clonotype is one. The V gene is TRBV11-3, the J gene TRBJ2-1; D possibly matches TRBD1 or TRBD2 (6 bases each). Germline V gene sequence: CDR1 SGHNT, CDR2 YENEEA. The CDR3 runs to 15 residues. V dropped 5 bases and J dropped 4 bases, with 15 bases sitting between them. The CDR3 DNA sequence: TGTGCCAGCAGCCTAGGTCCGGGGGCGTACAATGAGCAGTTCTTC. This gives the protein CASSLGPGAYNEQFF.

This clonotype was found a few times. The genes are TRBV23-1 and TRBJ1-6; D is ambiguous. TRBV23-1 is reported as an ORF; its role is uncertain. The germline V and J ends were trimmed by 0 bases and 10 bases, with 7 bases remaining between them. CDR3 length equals 13 residues. Written as DNA, the CDR3 is TGCGCCAGCAGTCAATCGATACGATCACCCCTCCACTTT. Encoded protein: CASSQSIRSPLHF.

V usage is TRBV11-3 and J usage is TRBJ2-3; 13 positions match TRBD2. Per germline, CDR1 SGHNT and CDR2 YENEEA. The CDR3 totals 18 residues. V lost 5 bases, J lost 0 bases, and 8 bases stayed unmatched. This chain's CDR3 is CASSLGLAGPYSTDTQYF. As DNA, the CDR3 is TGTGCCAGCAGCCTGGGACTAGCGGGACCTTATAGCACAGATACGCAGTATTTT. Supplemented by reference TRBV11-3 and TRBJ2-3, the full variable domain reads EAGVVQSPRYKIIEKKQPVAFWCNPISGHNTLYWYLQNLGQGPELLIRYENEEAVDDSQLPKDRFSAERLKGVDSTLKIQPAELGDSAVYLCASSLGLAGPYSTDTQYFGPGTRLTVL.

This chain connects TRBV4-3 to TRBJ2-2, with D hard to call. The CDR3 contains 14 residues. Germline-derived CDR1 and CDR2 are LGHNA and YSLEER. Deletions cut 0 bases from V and 5 bases from J, with 7 bases between. The CDR3 spells CASSQDTVTGELFF. CDR3 DNA sequence: TGCGCCAGCAGCCAAGATACAGTAACCGGGGAGCTGTTTTTT.

This clonotype was picked up one time. The chain carries TRBV15 and TRBJ1-1; D is uncertain. Germline V lookup: CDR1 LNHNV, CDR2 YYDKDF (reference sequence). This CDR3 contains 14 residues. V lost 0 bases, J lost 1 base, and 6 bases lay in between. CDR3 nucleotides: TGTGCCACCAGCAGAGAAGGACGGAACACTGAAGCTTTCTTT. It encodes CATSREGRNTEAFF.

The chain has TRBV5-1 and TRBJ1-1, with D uncertain. Trimming left V 0 bases short and J 4 bases short, with 16 bases between. This CDR3 has 16 amino acids. Germline CDR1 reads SGHRS; CDR2 reads YFSETQ. The CDR3 coding sequence is TGCGCCAGCAGCTTGGGCGGGATCCAATTCGGCACTGAAGCTTTCTTT. Residues: CASSLGGIQFGTEAFF.

V gene TRBV4-3 combines with J gene TRBJ2-1, with D possibly matching TRBD2 (5 bases). Trimming shortened V by 3 bases and J by 4 bases, and 13 bases separated the two germline ends. The germline V gene has CDR1 LGHNA and CDR2 YSLEER. The CDR3 totals 15 residues. The CDR3 bases are TGCGCCAGCAGCCAGGACTTGAGGATTTACAATGAGCAGTTCTTC. Its protein is CASSQDLRIYNEQFF.

The genes are TRBV3-1 and TRBJ2-1, with TRBD2 matching over 7 bases. Trimming at V came to 4 bases and at J to 4 bases, leaving 7 bases not matched to a gene. The CDR3 sequence is 15 residues long. CDR1 and CDR2 (germline): LGHDT, YNNKEL (reference sequence). The CDR3 reads CASSPLPGGYNEQFF. The CDR3 DNA sequence: TGTGCCAGCAGCCCCCTGCCGGGGGGATACAATGAGCAGTTCTTC.

V gene TRBV18 combines with J gene TRBJ1-2, with 7 nucleotides matching TRBD1. The CDR3 has 14 amino acids. The V gene end was trimmed by 5 bases and the J gene end by 0 bases; junction bases not matched to a gene: 3. Germline lookup yields CDR1 KGHSH and CDR2 LQKENI. The CDR3 loop reads CASSTGQANYGYTF. The CDR3 DNA reads TGTGCCAGCTCAACAGGACAGGCTAACTATGGCTACACCTTC. Full variable domain (outside the CDR3, taken from reference TRBV18 and TRBJ1-2): NAGVMQNPRHLVRRRGQEARLRCSPMKGHSHVYWYRQLPEEGLKFMVYLQKENIIDESGMPKERFSAEFPKEGPSILRIQQVVRGDSAAYFCASSTGQANYGYTFGSGTRLTVV.

The V and J genes are TRBV12-3 or TRBV12-4 and TRBJ1-5; tentatively, D is TRBD1 (5 bases). The V end was cut by 6 bases, the J end by 5 bases, with 14 bases between. This CDR3 is 14 amino acids long. This CDR3 is CASRSGLGDQPQHF. CDR3 nucleotides: TGTGCCAGCAGATCAGGGTTAGGGGATCAGCCCCAGCATTTT.

The chain uses TRBV11-3 and TRBJ2-3; unclear D gene. In germline, CDR1 is SGHNT, CDR2 YENEEA. With 5 bases removed from V and 6 bases from J, the gap between germline ends came to 15 bases. The CDR3 covers 14 residues. This chain's CDR3 is CASSLRMGKDTQYF. The CDR3 DNA follows: TGTGCCAGCAGCCTCAGGATGGGGAAGGATACGCAGTATTTT.